This TCR beta chain came from a study of tumor-infiltrating lymphocytes in primary liver carcinoma. Findings of the study overall: Lesser overlap characterized tumor-adjacent and tumor-blood pairs relative to tumor region pairs.

TCR beta cDNA was made from 400 to 500 ng total RNA with a constant-region primer. Researchers made the TCR beta libraries by running three nested multiplex PCR rounds with slightly modified ARM-PCR. Both of the initial two PCR rounds ran for about 11 cycles and employed TRBV1-TRBV30 forward primers alongside a C-beta reverse primer. TCRdb reprocessed the multiplex PCR reads with MiXCR, giving one entry per CDR3 protein. Of 100,000 or so distinct CDR3 sequences in the sample, roughly 80% were seen once. The roughly 17-32 mg bulk tissue piece was not sorted before simultaneous RNA and DNA extraction. The CDR3 has 18 amino acids. Germline V CDR1 and CDR2: MNHEY, SVGAGI. As to this clonotype: Its antigen remains unidentified. Mismatch with germline at one junction end may stem from a read error.

Sequencing was performed on liver tumor tissue from sampling region 3. Stated subset: tumor region T3, left-lateral pole. The chain couples TRBV6-5 to TRBJ2-2; 9 positions match TRBD1. The clonotype was recovered from a middle-aged man with primary liver carcinoma and hepatitis B virus infection. CDR3 amino acids: CASRKGQGFGLNTGELLF. The CDR3, as DNA: TGTGCCAGCAGGAAGGGACAGGGATTTGGGTTGAACACCGGGGAGCTGCTTTTT.